The present T cell receptor (beta chain) was sequenced within a study of read filtering for tumor transcriptome and immune sequencing. Whole-study results and caveats: Compared with RNA-seq, IR-seq gave much higher clonotype depth and reliability.

This clonotype came up many times. Its antigen is still unknown. The library was built from roughly 400 ng RNA with molecular barcoded adaptors for alpha/delta and beta/gamma chains. MiXCR, run by TCRdb on the reads, gives a single entry per CDR3 protein. This sample has 94,000 or so distinct CDR3 sequences, with around an eighth found just once. The CDR3 extends over 10 amino acids. Germline V gene lookup returns CDR1 DFQATT and CDR2 SNEGSKA (reference sequence). Trimming cost V 7 bases and J 5 bases; bases outside gene matches: 2. The sequence came from a donor at least 40 years old with multiple myeloma. The chain carries TRBV20-1 and TRBJ2-7; 7 bases fit TRBD2. The sample comprised a population of CD138-negative cells sorted from bone marrow. DNA of the CDR3: TGCAGTGTAAGCGGGGACGAGCAGTACTTC. Protein product: CSVSGDEQYF.